Each of the 27 T cell receptor beta chains below was sequenced from the same sample in a study of chemoradiotherapy in HPV16-positive cancers. Sequencing was performed with immunoSEQ multiplex PCR; in TCRdb, only in-frame clones are kept and a portion is missing. The sample consists of around 22,000 clones, over 85% of them appearing once. Here the sequenced sample was blood, taken from a patient who underwent chemoradiotherapy. Receptors originate from a human donor with HPV-associated anogenital cancer.

The table lists this clone with a few counts. In nucleotides, the CDR3 is TGTGCCAGCAGTCTCAGGGGTAGGAGCAATCAGCCCCAGCATTTT. Amino acids: CASSLRGRSNQPQHF. The rearrangement uses TRBV2 and TRBJ1-5, with D perhaps matching TRBD1 (6 bases). The V gene lost 5 bases and the J gene lost 1 base, with 12 bases spanning the gap. Germline values: CDR1 SNHLY, CDR2 FYNNEI. The length of the CDR3 is 15 residues.

This chain uses TRBV9 with TRBJ2-1; TRBD1 matches at 7 bases. Germline V lookup: CDR1 SGDLS, CDR2 YYNGEE. V gave up 3 bases and J gave up 6 bases; unmatched junction bases: 6. The CDR3 covers 14 residues. The CDR3 DNA sequence: TGTGCCAGCAGCGCCGACAGGGTTGGCAATGAGCAGTTCTTC. This codes for CASSADRVGNEQFF.

This sequence joins TRBV19 and TRBJ2-1; 8 nucleotides agree with TRBD1. The CDR3 length is 13 residues. Germline CDR1 is LNHDA and CDR2 is SQIVND (reference sequence). Trimming removed 6 bases from V and 9 bases from J; junction bases left unmatched: 7. The CDR3, as DNA: TGTGCCAGTAGGCGGACAGGGCTGGGTGAGCAGTTCTTC. It encodes CASRRTGLGEQFF.

This rearrangement joins TRBV18 to TRBJ2-2; D gene ambiguous. The ends were cut back, 1 base at V and 5 bases at J, with 14 bases in the middle. The germline CDR1 and CDR2 sequences are KGHSH and LQKENI. The CDR3 covers 16 residues. The CDR3 here is CASSPRQLAMTGELFF. Here the CDR3 DNA reads TGTGCCAGCTCACCACGGCAGCTGGCGATGACCGGGGAGCTGTTTTTT. The whole variable domain, filled in from reference TRBV18 and TRBJ2-2, reads NAGVMQNPRHLVRRRGQEARLRCSPMKGHSHVYWYRQLPEEGLKFMVYLQKENIIDESGMPKERFSAEFPKEGPSILRIQQVVRGDSAAYFCASSPRQLAMTGELFFGEGSRLTVL.

This clone occurred once. The chain carries TRBV28 and TRBJ1-4; TRBD1 matches 7 bases. The CDR3 is 14 amino acids. Germline CDR1 MDHEN, CDR2 SYDVKM. The trim removed 10 bases at V and 5 bases at J, leaving 10 bases unmatched. The CDR3 sequence is CATFRDRANEKLFF. CDR3 sequence (DNA): TGTGCCACTTTCCGGGACAGAGCCAATGAAAAACTGTTTTTT.

The rearrangement links TRBV19 to TRBJ2-7; TRBD1 matches at 9 bases. The germline CDR1 and CDR2 sequences are LNHDA and SQIVND (reference sequence). CDR3 size: 16 residues. Germline trimming cut 5 bases from V and 3 bases from J; bases unmatched to any gene: 11. CDR3 loop: CASSRTGVRNDYEQYF. The CDR3 bases are TGTGCCAGTAGTCGGACAGGGGTCCGAAATGACTACGAGCAGTACTTC. Complete variable domain (other parts from reference TRBV19 and TRBJ2-7): DGGITQSPKYLFRKEGQNVTLSCEQNLNHDAMYWYRQDPGQGLRLIYYSQIVNDFQKGDIAEGYSVSREKKESFPLTVTSAQKNPTAFYLCASSRTGVRNDYEQYFGPGTRLTVT.

The chain recombines TRBV5-1 with TRBJ1-1, with D maybe TRBD1 (6 bases). Trimming stripped 4 bases from V and 5 bases from J, with 18 bases between. Germline CDR1 is SGHRS and CDR2 is YFSETQ. CDR3 length: 15 residues. The CDR3 spells CASSRGAGDWTEAFF. The CDR3 DNA is TGCGCCAGCAGCCGTGGCGCAGGGGACTGGACTGAAGCTTTCTTT.

The CDR3 region is CASSERGRPIGYTF. The CDR3 coding sequence is TGTGCCAGCAGTGAAAGGGGCAGGCCTATAGGCTACACCTTC. This chain uses TRBV6-1 with TRBJ1-2; D possibly corresponds to TRBD1 (5 bases). The V and J ends lost 2 bases and 8 bases respectively, with 15 bases between them. Germline CDR1 is MNHNS and CDR2 is SASEGT. The CDR3 contains 14 residues.

The CDR3 here is CASSFAPQGYEQYF. DNA for the CDR3: TGTGCCAGCAGCTTCGCACCACAGGGATACGAGCAGTACTTC. The V gene is TRBV7-2, the J gene TRBJ2-7, with D possibly matching TRBD1 (6 bases). The germline V and J ends were trimmed by 3 bases and 4 bases, with 13 bases remaining between them. The CDR3 extends over 14 amino acids. Germline CDR1 SGHTA, CDR2 FQGNSA.

V gene TRBV2 combines with J gene TRBJ1-2, with D tentatively TRBD1 (6 bases). Germline V CDR1 and CDR2: SNHLY, FYNNEI. V was shortened by 6 bases and J by 4 bases, with 18 bases between the two germline ends. The CDR3 extends over 15 amino acids. CDR3 coding DNA: TGTGCCAGCAGGAGGGGGAGGGGGGGCGGCTATGGCTACACCTTC. This gives the protein CASRRGRGGGYGYTF.

This chain uses TRBV6-6 with TRBJ1-2, with 8 bases fitting TRBD1. The J segment lost 8 bases and the V segment lost 4 bases, leaving 3 bases of the junction unmatched. This CDR3 spans 12 amino acids. Germline CDR1 is MNHNY and CDR2 is SVGAGI (reference sequence). The CDR3 DNA is TGTGCCAGCAGTTCAGGGGGCGTAGGCTACACCTTC. As protein: CASSSGGVGYTF.

The CDR3 sequence: CATTGPENEAFF. CDR3 DNA: TGCGCCACGACAGGGCCCGAGAATGAAGCTTTCTTT. V is TRBV23-1 and J is TRBJ1-1; 7 nucleotides agree with TRBD1. TRBV23-1 is an open reading frame whose function is uncertain. The V gene end was trimmed by 10 bases and the J gene end by 7 bases; junction bases not matched to a gene: 9. The CDR3 covers 12 residues.

V gene TRBV7-8 combines with J gene TRBJ1-2; D is unclear. The CDR3 consists of 15 residues. The germline CDR1 and CDR2 sequences are SGHVS and FQNEAQ. V lost 4 bases and J lost 8, with 20 bases in between. CDR3 nucleotide sequence: TGTGCCAGCAGCTGGATGGACGTTCCTCCTGGGGGCTACACCTTC. It encodes CASSWMDVPPGGYTF.

This chain uses TRBV7-2 with TRBJ2-4; D tentatively reads TRBD1 or TRBD2 (6 bases each). Trimming shortened V by 5 bases and J by 3 bases, and 14 bases separated the two germline ends. CDR3 size: 15 residues. From germline, CDR1 is SGHTA and CDR2 FQGNSA. CDR3 in DNA: TGTGCCAGCAGCGCCGGAGGGGGTGTCAAAAACATTCAGTACTTC. It yields the protein CASSAGGGVKNIQYF.

This chain uses TRBV7-2 with TRBJ1-2; a weak D match, TRBD1 (5 bases). The CDR3 is 15 amino acids. Germline lookup yields CDR1 SGHTA and CDR2 FQGNSA. V was clipped by 4 bases and J by 5 bases, with 17 bases between them. The CDR3 here is CASSSGPSQGYGYTF. The CDR3 nucleotides are TGTGCCAGCAGCTCCGGACCTAGTCAGGGATATGGCTACACCTTC.

This clone was seen only a few times. The gene calls are TRBV7-6 and TRBJ2-5, with D perhaps TRBD1 or TRBD2 (5 bases each). Per the germline V gene, CDR1 is SGHVS and CDR2 is FNYEAQ. The CDR3 sequence is 13 residues long. V lost 5 bases, J lost 2 bases, and 9 bases lay in between. CDR3 residues: CASSRGRQETQYF. DNA for the CDR3: TGTGCCAGCAGCAGGGGACGTCAAGAGACCCAGTACTTC.

V usage is TRBV7-2 and J usage is TRBJ2-3, with 10 bases aligning to TRBD2. Germline lookup yields CDR1 SGHTA and CDR2 FQGNSA. After removal of 1 base from V and 5 bases from J, the junction contained 6 bases not matched to a gene. The CDR3 length is 16 residues. The CDR3 nucleotides are TGTGCCAGCAGCTTAGGATTCCGACTAGCGGGAGATACGCAGTATTTT. Its translation is CASSLGFRLAGDTQYF.

The DNA for the CDR3 is TGTGCCAGCAGCAGACGGGACGACGCTTGGGCTTTCTTT. Its translation: CASSRRDDAWAFF. V gene TRBV7-6 combines with J gene TRBJ1-1; possible D gene TRBD1, 5 bases. There are 13 residues in the CDR3. The germline CDR1 and CDR2 sequences are SGHVS and FNYEAQ. Trimming left V 5 bases short and J 11 bases short, with 18 bases between.

V usage is TRBV5-6 and J usage is TRBJ1-2; 8 nucleotides align to TRBD1. The CDR3 spans 15 residues. With 4 bases clipped from V and 7 bases from J, the junction kept 12 bases outside the gene matches. From germline, CDR1 is SGHDT and CDR2 YYEEEE. CDR3 loop: CASSLTRQGSGGYTF. CDR3 in DNA: TGTGCCAGCAGCCTAACCCGACAGGGGAGCGGTGGCTACACCTTC. Looking up the rest from reference TRBV5-6 and TRBJ1-2 gives the full variable domain: DAGVTQSPTHLIKTRGQQVTLRCSPKSGHDTVSWYQQALGQGPQFIFQYYEEEERQRGNFPDRFSGHQFPNYSSELNVNALLLGDSALYLCASSLTRQGSGGYTFGSGTRLTVV.

This clone was detected only once. This chain links TRBV5-1 with TRBJ2-1, with TRBD2 matching 11 bases. Trimming took 7 bases from V and 2 from J; bases not matched to a gene: 5. The CDR3 runs to 15 residues. Germline V gene sequence: CDR1 SGHRS, CDR2 YFSETQ. In nucleotides, the CDR3 is TGCGCCAGCGGATTAGCGGGGGGGACCTACAATGAGCAGTTCTTC. Amino acid sequence: CASGLAGGTYNEQFF.

The chain joins TRBV2 to TRBJ2-7; the D is unclear. Germline loops: CDR1 SNHLY, CDR2 FYNNEI. The CDR3 length is 13 residues. V was shortened by 0 bases and J by 4 bases, with 7 bases between the two germline ends. CDR3 DNA sequence: TGTGCCAGCAGTGAAGCGGATTCATACGAGCAGTACTTC. Translating it yields CASSEADSYEQYF.

This sequence joins TRBV7-7 and TRBJ2-5, with D unclear. This CDR3 spans 15 amino acids. Germline V gene data show CDR1 as SSHAT and CDR2 as FNYEAQ (reference sequence). V dropped 0 bases and J dropped 5 bases, with 13 bases sitting between them. CDR3 DNA: TGTGCCAGCAGCTTAGCTGGGGTATTAGGGGAGACCCAGTACTTC. It encodes CASSLAGVLGETQYF.

This clone was detected once. The chain joins TRBV7-9 to TRBJ1-2; D perhaps matches TRBD1 (5 bases). The V end lost 3 bases, the J end lost 8 bases, and 19 bases lay between the germline ends. The germline CDR1 and CDR2 sequences are SEHNR and FQNEAQ (reference sequence). The CDR3 totals 15 residues. DNA of the CDR3: TGTGCCAGCAGCTTCTCCGGGGGGAATCTGGGAGGCTACACCTTC. Its protein product is CASSFSGGNLGGYTF.

The genes are TRBV19 and TRBJ2-1, with 7 bases that match TRBD2. V lost 5 bases and J lost 7; bases outside the gene matches: 8. CDR1 LNHDA and CDR2 SQIVND come from the germline V gene (reference sequence). The CDR3 has 14 amino acids. This chain's CDR3 is CASSLGGPGNEQFF. For the CDR3, the DNA is TGTGCCAGTAGTCTGGGAGGGCCGGGGAATGAGCAGTTCTTC.

The CDR3 spells CASSKRALHNEQFF. The CDR3 bases are TGTGCCAGCAGTAAGCGGGCCCTCCACAATGAGCAGTTCTTC. J is TRBJ2-1 and V is TRBV11-2, with D possibly matching TRBD2 (6 bases). The CDR3 is 14 residues long. CDR1 and CDR2 from the germline V gene are SGHAT and FQNNGV. Trimming took 6 bases from V and 5 from J, leaving 14 bases between them. Drawing the rest from reference TRBV11-2 and TRBJ2-1, the complete variable domain is EAGVAQSPRYKIIEKRQSVAFWCNPISGHATLYWYQQILGQGPKLLIQFQNNGVVDDSQLPKDRFSAERLKGVDSTLKIQPAKLEDSAVYLCASSKRALHNEQFFGPGTRLTVL.

The V call is TRBV29-1, the J call TRBJ2-1; D might be TRBD2 (5 bases). In germline, CDR1 is SQVTM, CDR2 ANQGSEA. The CDR3 runs to 14 residues. Trimming took 3 bases from V and 4 from J, leaving 13 bases between them. As DNA, the CDR3 is TGCAGCGTTGATAACCAGCGGAGGTACAATGAGCAGTTCTTC. It specifies CSVDNQRRYNEQFF.

The CDR3 loop reads CASSLLKRTSGWNEQYF. As DNA, the CDR3 is TGTGCCAGCAGCTTATTGAAGAGGACTAGCGGATGGAACGAGCAGTACTTC. The chain combines TRBV11-2 with TRBJ2-5; 10 positions agree with TRBD2. Near its end, the DNA agrees better with TRBJ2-7, so the J call may be wrong. Per germline, CDR1 SGHAT and CDR2 FQNNGV. The CDR3 extends over 17 amino acids.